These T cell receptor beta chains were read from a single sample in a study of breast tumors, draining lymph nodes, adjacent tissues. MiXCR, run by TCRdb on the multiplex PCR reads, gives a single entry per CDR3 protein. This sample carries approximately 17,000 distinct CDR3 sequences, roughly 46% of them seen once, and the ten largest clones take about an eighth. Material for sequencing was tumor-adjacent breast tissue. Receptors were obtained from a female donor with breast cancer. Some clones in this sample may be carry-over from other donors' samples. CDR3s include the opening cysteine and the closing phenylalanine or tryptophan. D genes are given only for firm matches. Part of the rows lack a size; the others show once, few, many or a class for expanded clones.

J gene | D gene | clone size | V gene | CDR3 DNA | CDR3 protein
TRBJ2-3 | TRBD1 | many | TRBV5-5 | TGTGCCAGCAGCTTCGTCGGGACAGGGTTAACAGATACGCAGTATTTT | CASSFVGTGLTDTQYF
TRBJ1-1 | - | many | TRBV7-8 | TGTGCCAGCATCCTCTTCTCGGGCGGGAACACTGAAGCTTTCTTT | CASILFSGGNTEAFF
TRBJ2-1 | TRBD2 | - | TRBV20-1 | TGCAGTGCTGGATCCCCCTTGCCTAGCGGGACTGACAATGAGCAGTTCTTC | CSAGSPLPSGTDNEQFF
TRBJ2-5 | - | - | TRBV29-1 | TGCAGCGTTGAAGGGAGTACATGGGCCCAGTACTTC | CSVEGSTWAQYF
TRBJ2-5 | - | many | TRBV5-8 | TGTGCCAGCAGCTTGGTCGTAGAGACCCAGTACTTC | CASSLVVETQYF
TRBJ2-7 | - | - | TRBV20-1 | TGCAGTGCTAGAGGGACAACCTACGAGCAGTACTTC | CSARGTTYEQYF
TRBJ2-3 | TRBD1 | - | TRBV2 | TGTGCCAGCAGCCCCTTCCGGGACAGGCACACAGATACGCAGTATTTT | CASSPFRDRHTDTQYF
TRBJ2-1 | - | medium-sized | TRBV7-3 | TGTGCCAGCAGCTTAACCAGGGACTCCTACAATGAGCAGTTCTTC | CASSLTRDSYNEQFF
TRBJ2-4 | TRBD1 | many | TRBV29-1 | TGCAGCGTCCACGGGGGACAGGGGGCCAAAAACATTCAGTACTTC | CSVHGGQGAKNIQYF
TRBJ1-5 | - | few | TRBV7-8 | TGTGCCAGCAGCTTAGTGGAGTCGGCGGGGCCCCAGCATTTT | CASSLVESAGPQHF
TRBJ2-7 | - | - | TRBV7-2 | - | CASSFYICSAPSPGTGSEQYF
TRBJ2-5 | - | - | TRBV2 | TGTGCCAGCAGTGTGGTCGGGGTGGGCGAGGCCCAGTGCTTC | CASSVVGVGEAQCF
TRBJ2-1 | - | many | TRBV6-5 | TGTGCCAGCAAAACTAACCAGGGAAATGAGCAGTTCTTC | CASKTNQGNEQFF
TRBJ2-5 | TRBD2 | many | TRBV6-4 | TGTGCCAGCAGTCACGTCGCGGGAGGGGTAGAGACCCAGTACTTC | CASSHVAGGVETQYF
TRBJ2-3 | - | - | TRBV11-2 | TGTGCCAGCAGCCCAGGGGGGGAAACAGATACGCAGTATTTT | CASSPGGETDTQYF
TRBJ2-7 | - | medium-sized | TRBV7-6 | TGTGCCAGCAGTCCATCCCAGTCCGAGCAGTACTTC | CASSPSQSEQYF
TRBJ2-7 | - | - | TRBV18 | TGTGCCAGCTCACCCGTCGGGGACTACGAGCAGTACTTC | CASSPVGDYEQYF
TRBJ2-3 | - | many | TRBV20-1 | TGCAGTGCTAGAGGCGGAGGGGGCCGTGCAGATACGCAGTATTTT | CSARGGGGRADTQYF
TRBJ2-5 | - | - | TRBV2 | TGTGCCAGCAGAACGGACGGGGGCGGAGAGACCCAGTACTTC | CASRTDGGGETQYF
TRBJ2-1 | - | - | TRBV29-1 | TGCAGCGTCGATACGAAAATGAGCTCCTACAATGAGCAGTTCTTC | CSVDTKMSSYNEQFF
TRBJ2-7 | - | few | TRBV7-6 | TGTGCCAGCAGCCCAGGTCACGAGCAGTACTTC | CASSPGHEQYF
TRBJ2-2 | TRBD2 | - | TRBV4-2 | TGTGCCAGCAGCCAAACGTTAGCGGGAGGCACCGGGGAGCTGTTTTTT | CASSQTLAGGTGELFF
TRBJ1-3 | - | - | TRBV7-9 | TGTGCCAGTACCGGGTGGGAACCTGAAAACACCATATATTTT | CASTGWEPENTIYF
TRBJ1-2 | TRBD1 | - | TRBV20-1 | TGCAGTGCTAGACCTCGGACCGGACGGGACAGGGGCTACACCTTC | CSARPRTGRDRGYTF
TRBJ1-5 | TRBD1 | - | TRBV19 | TGTGCCAGTACCCCGGCAGGGGGACCTGGACAGCCCCAGCGTTTT | CASTPAGGPGQPQRF
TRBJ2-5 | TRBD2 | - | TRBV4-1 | TGCTCCAGCAGCCAACGGGGGGGCCCGGAGATCCAGTACTTC | CSSSQRGGPEIQYF
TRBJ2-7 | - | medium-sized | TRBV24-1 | TGTGCCACCAGTGATCCTGATCGCAGGAGGGACGTCTACGAGCAGTACTTC | CATSDPDRRRDVYEQYF
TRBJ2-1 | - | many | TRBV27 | TGTGCCAGCAGTTCTCCCGGGACCTTTGGGAATGAGCAGTTCTTC | CASSSPGTFGNEQFF
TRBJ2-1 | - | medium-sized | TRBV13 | TGTGCCAGCAGCTTGCGGGATTCCAATGAGCAGTTCTTC | CASSLRDSNEQFF
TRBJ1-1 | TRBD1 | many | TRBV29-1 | TGCAGCGTTACCCGGAGGGGGGACAGGGTCGGGGAAGCTTTCTTT | CSVTRRGDRVGEAFF
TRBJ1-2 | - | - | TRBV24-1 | TGTGCCACTGCGGGACTCACGGAAGAGGACTACACCTTC | CATAGLTEEDYTF
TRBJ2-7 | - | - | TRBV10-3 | TGTGCCATCAGTGATCCCCTACCTCGAACCGATGGCGAGCAGTACTTC | CAISDPLPRTDGEQYF
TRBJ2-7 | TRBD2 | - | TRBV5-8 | TGTGCCAGCACCAATCTAGCGGGACTCTACGAGCGGTACTTC | CASTNLAGLYERYF
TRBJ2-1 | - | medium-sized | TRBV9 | TGTGCCAGCAGCACAGGTTCCTACAATGAGCAGTTCTTC | CASSTGSYNEQFF
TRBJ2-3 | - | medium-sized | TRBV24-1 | TGTGCCACCAGTGGACGGGAAGATACGCAGTATTTT | CATSGREDTQYF
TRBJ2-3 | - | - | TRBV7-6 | TGTGCCAGCAGCGTCGGAGATACGCAGTATTTT | CASSVGDTQYF
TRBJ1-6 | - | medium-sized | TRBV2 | TGTGCCAGCAGTGTTAACAGCTTTAATTCACCCCTCCACTTT | CASSVNSFNSPLHF
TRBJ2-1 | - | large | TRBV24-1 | TGTGCCACCAGTGATGGTGGGGGCCGAAGTGAGCAGTTCTTC | CATSDGGGRSEQFF
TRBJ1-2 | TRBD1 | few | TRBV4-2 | TGTGCCAGCAGCCTGACCGGGACAGGGGGCACTGGCTACACCTTC | CASSLTGTGGTGYTF
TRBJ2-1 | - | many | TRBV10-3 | TGTGCCATCAGCATGGGACATTGGACGCAGTTCTTC | CAISMGHWTQFF
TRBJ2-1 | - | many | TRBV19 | TGTGCCAGTAGGCTGGTGGGAGGCGGAAGTGAGCAGTTCTTC | CASRLVGGGSEQFF
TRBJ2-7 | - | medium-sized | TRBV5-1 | TGCGCCAGCAGACAAGATAGGGGGGGACACGAGCAGTACTTC | CASRQDRGGHEQYF
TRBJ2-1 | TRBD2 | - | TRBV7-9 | TGTGCCAGCAGCTATACGGGACTACCTAGAGATGAGCAGTTCTTC | CASSYTGLPRDEQFF
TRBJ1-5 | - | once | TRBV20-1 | TGCAGTGCTACGGGGCCTATCTATAGCACTCAGCCCCAGCATTTT | CSATGPIYSTQPQHF
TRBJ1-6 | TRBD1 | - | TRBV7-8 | TGTGCCAGCAGCTTATCGGACAGGGGGCACGGTAATTCACCCCTCCACTTT | CASSLSDRGHGNSPLHF
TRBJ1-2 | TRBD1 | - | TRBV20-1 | TGCAGTGCTAGACCCCCCGGGACAGGGACGAACTATGGCTACACCTTC | CSARPPGTGTNYGYTF
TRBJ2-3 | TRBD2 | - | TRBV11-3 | TGTGCCAGCAGCCCTATTGCTGGAGCGGGAGGGCCAGCAGTTACAGATACGCAGTATTTT | CASSPIAGAGGPAVTDTQYF
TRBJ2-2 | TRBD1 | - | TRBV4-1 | TGCGCCAGCAGCTCGGGACAGGGGACCGGGGAGCTGTTTTTT | CASSSGQGTGELFF
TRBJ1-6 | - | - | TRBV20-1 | TGCAGTGCTAGAGATGGGACGTATAATTCACCCCTCCACTTT | CSARDGTYNSPLHF
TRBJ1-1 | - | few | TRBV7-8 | TGTGCCAGCAGCTTAGTCCGCTCCGGGGGGGAAGCTTTCTTT | CASSLVRSGGEAFF
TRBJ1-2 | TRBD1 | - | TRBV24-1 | TGTGCCACCAGTGACCCAGACAGGGGATGGGGCTACACCTTC | CATSDPDRGWGYTF
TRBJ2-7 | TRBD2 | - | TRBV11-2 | TGTGCCAGCAGCCCCACGGGACTAGCGGGAGGGTTCGGGTACGAGCAGTACTTC | CASSPTGLAGGFGYEQYF
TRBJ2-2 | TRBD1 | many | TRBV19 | TGTGCCAGTAGTCTCCAACAGGGGGCGACCGGGGAGCTGTTTTTT | CASSLQQGATGELFF